The 30 T cell receptor beta chains presented below share a single source sample, sequenced in a study of beta chain features in type 1 diabetes. Of the isolated RNA, all was reverse transcribed, and so the sequenced material was expressed TCRB transcripts. Sequencing was performed with immunoSEQ multiplex PCR; in TCRdb, only in-frame clones are kept and a portion is missing. The profile shows 150,000 to 200,000 clones, 13% of them singletons. Sequenced sample: central memory CD4+ T cells from blood. The receptors shown here come from a woman aged 18-29 years in good health.

V is TRBV6-6 and J is TRBJ2-7, with 7 bases matching TRBD1. After removal of 8 bases from V and 5 bases from J, the junction contained 9 bases not matched to a gene. Per germline, CDR1 MNHNY and CDR2 SVGAGI (reference sequence). The CDR3 covers 13 residues. The DNA of the CDR3 is TGTGCCAGCTCAGGGCAGGGGGACCACGAGCAGTACTTC. Its translation is CASSGQGDHEQYF.

This clone has a handful of counts. This chain uses TRBV7-9 with TRBJ2-7; D is unresolved. CDR1 is SEHNR, CDR2 FQNEAQ, per germline (reference sequence). This CDR3 region has 14 residues. V was pared by 5 bases and J by 1 base, with 12 bases between. The CDR3 coding sequence is TGTGCCAGCAGCCCCCATCTGACTTCCTACGAGCAGTACTTC. Protein: CASSPHLTSYEQYF.

The V and J genes are TRBV5-1 and TRBJ2-7, with 13 positions matching TRBD2. The germline V gene encodes CDR1 SGHRS and CDR2 YFSETQ. The CDR3 is made up of 16 amino acids. Germline trimming cut 3 bases from V and 8 bases from J; bases unmatched to any gene: 11. CDR3 DNA: TGCGCCAGCAGCTCGGGACTAGCGGGACAGAGGAGGCAGCAGTACTTC. Its translation is CASSSGLAGQRRQQYF.

This clone was found a few times. This chain links TRBV30 with TRBJ2-7; 8 nucleotides match TRBD2. The germline CDR1 and CDR2 sequences are GTSNPN and SVGIG (reference sequence). CDR3 length: 13 amino acids. J gave up 9 bases and V 4 bases, and 11 bases lay outside the gene matches. Written as DNA, the CDR3 is TGTGCCTGGAAAGGGGACGGGAGGGCACGGCAGTACTTC. Its translation: CAWKGDGRARQYF.

The V call is TRBV11-2, the J call TRBJ2-5, with D tentatively TRBD2 (5 bases). The germline CDR1 and CDR2 sequences are SGHAT and FQNNGV. Trimming left V 1 base short and J 2 bases short, with 8 bases between. The CDR3 totals 14 residues. CDR3 sequence (DNA): TGTGCCAGCAGCTTAGTGGGCGGGCAAGAGACCCAGTACTTC. Encoded protein: CASSLVGGQETQYF.

This clone was found a few times. The genes are TRBV9 and TRBJ2-3; a possible D gene is TRBD2 (5 bases). The V gene's germline CDR1 is SGDLS and CDR2 YYNGEE. The CDR3 has 15 residues. Trimming shortened V by 0 bases and J by 4 bases, and 12 bases separated the two germline ends. CDR3 sequence reads: CASSVGGPNSDTQYF. CDR3 nucleotides: TGTGCCAGCAGCGTAGGCGGGCCAAACTCAGATACGCAGTATTTT.

The CDR3 region is CASSQDTGARNEQFF. CDR3 DNA: TGCGCCAGCAGCCAAGATACGGGAGCCAGGAATGAGCAGTTCTTC. The rearrangement joins TRBV4-1 to TRBJ2-1; possibly TRBD2 for D (6 bases). Germline-derived CDR1 and CDR2 are MGHRA and YSYEKL. Trimming pared 0 bases from V and 7 bases from J, leaving 13 bases between. The CDR3 sequence is 15 residues long.

This clone has only a few counts. This sequence joins TRBV30 and TRBJ2-1; 8 nucleotides align to TRBD2. Germline-derived CDR1 and CDR2 are GTSNPN and SVGIG (reference sequence). Trimming took 5 bases from V and 2 from J; bases not matched to a gene: 5. The CDR3 runs 14 residues. CDR3 loop: CAWGVSGTYNEQFF. The CDR3, as DNA: TGTGCCTGGGGGGTTAGCGGGACCTACAATGAGCAGTTCTTC.

A few counts support this clone. J is TRBJ2-5 and V is TRBV4-2, with TRBD2 matching 12 bases. From germline, CDR1 is LGHNA and CDR2 YNFKEQ. The V gene end was trimmed by 4 bases and the J gene end by 1 base; junction bases not matched to a gene: 4. The CDR3 loop spans 16 amino acids. For the CDR3, the DNA is TGTGCCAGCAGCCCTAGCGGGAGGGCCCTCCAAGAGACCCAGTACTTC. Protein: CASSPSGRALQETQYF.

This clone has only a few counts. CDR3 DNA sequence: TGTGCCAGCAGCTTAGGACAGAACACCGGGGAGCTGTTTTTT. It is translated as CASSLGQNTGELFF. The rearrangement links TRBV7-9 to TRBJ2-2; D gene ambiguous. Trimming stripped 1 base from V and 1 base from J, with 4 bases between. Germline loops: CDR1 SEHNR, CDR2 FQNEAQ (reference sequence). This CDR3 region has 14 residues.

This clone was counted only a few times. The rearrangement uses TRBV7-6 and TRBJ2-2; TRBD1 matches at 7 bases. The CDR3 runs 20 residues. V was clipped by 1 base and J by 4 bases; unmatched bases: 18. Germline V gives CDR1 SGHVS, CDR2 FNYEAQ. This chain's CDR3 is CASSLGDTRDSPASTGELFF. The DNA of the CDR3 is TGTGCCAGCAGCTTAGGCGATACTCGGGACAGCCCAGCGAGCACCGGGGAGCTGTTTTTT.

V and J are TRBV19 and TRBJ2-1, with 11 bases aligning to TRBD2. The germline V gene encodes CDR1 LNHDA and CDR2 SQIVND (reference sequence). Losses at the gene ends were 4 bases for V and 4 bases for J; bases not matched to a gene: 3. This CDR3 contains 15 residues. The CDR3 is CASSTTSGAYNEQFF. The CDR3 DNA follows: TGTGCCAGTAGTACGACTAGCGGGGCATACAATGAGCAGTTCTTC.

With regard to this clone: The conserved final phenylalanine or tryptophan is absent from the CDR3, which likely points to a read error. The V and J genes are TRBV27 and TRBJ1-2; possible D gene TRBD1, 5 bases. V dropped 6 bases and J dropped 2 bases, with 13 bases sitting between them. The germline V gene has CDR1 MNHEY and CDR2 SMNVEV (reference sequence). CDR3 length equals 14 residues. The CDR3 DNA follows: TGTGCCAGCAGACGTACAGGCGGAAACTATGGCTACACCCTC. Its protein product is CASRRTGGNYGYTL.

V gene TRBV2 combines with J gene TRBJ2-1; 14 bases align to TRBD2. Germline CDR1 reads SNHLY; CDR2 reads FYNNEI. This CDR3 contains 17 residues. Trimming at V came to 4 bases and at J to 4 bases, leaving 6 bases not matched to a gene. The CDR3, as DNA: TGTGCCAGCAGTGCCGGGACTAGCGGGGGAAGGTACAATGAGCAGTTCTTC. Translated, it gives CASSAGTSGGRYNEQFF.

Worth noting for this clone: Additional DNA sequences in this sample encode the identical CDR3. The chain employs TRBV5-4 and TRBJ2-5, with 7 bases fitting TRBD2. V shed 2 bases, J shed 4 bases, and the junction held 5 bases outside the gene matches. The CDR3 loop spans 14 amino acids. Germline lookup yields CDR1 SGHNT and CDR2 YYREEE (reference sequence). CDR3 nucleotide sequence: TGTGCCAGCAGCTTCAGAAGGGAGGGAGAGACCCAGTACTTC. It codes for CASSFRREGETQYF.

The chain recombines TRBV12-5 with TRBJ2-5; D possibly corresponds to TRBD1 (6 bases). The CDR3 contains 14 residues. Germline V gene data show CDR1 as LGHNT and CDR2 as FRNRAP. The ends were cut back, 3 bases at V and 2 bases at J, with 10 bases in the middle. The chain's CDR3 is CASGFGQGQETQYF. The CDR3, as DNA: TGTGCTAGTGGTTTTGGGCAGGGGCAAGAGACCCAGTACTTC.

This clone was counted only a few times. The rearrangement uses TRBV2 and TRBJ2-7; TRBD2 aligns across 12 bases. The CDR3 spans 15 residues. J gave up 7 bases and V 6 bases, and 10 bases lay outside the gene matches. Germline CDR1 is SNHLY and CDR2 is FYNNEI. CDR3 coding DNA: TGTGCCAGCAGCGACTGGACTAGCGGGGTTGGTGAGCAGTACTTC. Its translation is CASSDWTSGVGEQYF.

The chain joins TRBV5-1 to TRBJ2-1, with 13 bases aligning to TRBD2. Germline V gene sequence: CDR1 SGHRS, CDR2 YFSETQ. J gave up 7 bases and V 0 bases, and 10 bases lay outside the gene matches. The CDR3 spans 18 residues. CDR3 loop: CASSLALSGTSGNNEQFF. CDR3 in DNA: TGCGCCAGCAGCTTGGCACTCTCCGGGACTAGCGGGAATAATGAGCAGTTCTTC.

In its sample, this clone was seen a few times. The chain links TRBV29-1 to TRBJ2-3; TRBD1 might be the D (6 bases). With 3 bases removed from V and 0 bases from J, the gap between germline ends came to 10 bases. Germline CDR1 and CDR2: SQVTM and ANQGSEA. The CDR3 is 14 residues long. The CDR3 bases are TGCAGCGTTGAGGACAGCCTTAGCACAGATACGCAGTATTTT. It yields the protein CSVEDSLSTDTQYF.

This clone has more than one count but fewer than ten. The rearrangement links TRBV5-4 to TRBJ2-3; possible D gene TRBD2, 6 bases. The V end lost 2 bases, the J end lost 3 bases, and 13 bases lay between the germline ends. Germline V gene sequence: CDR1 SGHNT, CDR2 YYREEE (reference sequence). The CDR3 has 15 amino acids. The CDR3 here is CASSFQRATTDTQYF. In DNA form, the CDR3 reads TGTGCCAGCAGCTTTCAGCGGGCAACTACAGATACGCAGTATTTT.

There are a few counts of this clone. The rearrangement uses TRBV5-4 and TRBJ2-3, with TRBD2 as a possible D gene (6 bases). This CDR3 spans 13 amino acids. V was shortened by 4 bases and J by 4 bases, with 10 bases between the two germline ends. The germline gives CDR1 SGHNT, CDR2 YYREEE (reference sequence). CDR3 sequence reads: CASSVTRSDTQYF. CDR3 nucleotides: TGTGCCAGCAGCGTGACTAGATCAGATACGCAGTATTTT.

The V call is TRBV4-1, the J call TRBJ2-5; a weak D match, TRBD1 (6 bases). CDR1 is MGHRA, CDR2 YSYEKL, per germline. There are 15 residues in the CDR3. V was shortened by 4 bases and J by 6 bases, with 18 bases between the two germline ends. CDR3 sequence reads: CASSPPWQGKQTQYF. The CDR3 DNA is TGCGCCAGCAGCCCGCCGTGGCAGGGGAAGCAGACCCAGTACTTC.

About this clone itself: Other DNA sequences in this sample translate to the same CDR3. The rearrangement uses TRBV20-1 and TRBJ2-5; 8 nucleotides align to TRBD1. J gave up 4 bases and V 5 bases, and 0 bases lay outside the gene matches. The CDR3 loop spans 11 amino acids. Germline V gene data show CDR1 as DFQATT and CDR2 as SNEGSKA (reference sequence). The CDR3: CSADRGETQYF. CDR3 sequence (DNA): TGCAGTGCTGACAGGGGAGAGACCCAGTACTTC.

The chain carries TRBV23-1 and TRBJ2-7; perhaps TRBD2 as D (6 bases). TRBV23-1 is labeled an ORF, and its function is uncertain. V was cut by 2 bases and J by 8 bases, with 16 bases left in between. This CDR3 contains 14 residues. As DNA, the CDR3 is TGCGCCAGCAGTCAAGGCGGGACCCCTAAAAAGCAGTACTTC. Translated: CASSQGGTPKKQYF.

The chain combines TRBV5-1 with TRBJ1-2; TRBD1 aligns across 9 bases. With V trimmed by 7 bases and J by 3 bases, 7 bases remained unmatched. Germline CDR1 and CDR2: SGHRS and YFSETQ. This CDR3 is built from 14 residues. This CDR3 reads CASATGGADYGYTF. In DNA form, the CDR3 reads TGCGCCAGCGCTACAGGGGGCGCCGACTATGGCTACACCTTC.

This clone has only a few counts. CDR3 bases: TGTGCCAGCAGTTACACTACACGAGAGGGTGGCTACACCTTC. This encodes CASSYTTREGGYTF. This chain links TRBV6-6 with TRBJ1-2, with unresolved D. With 2 bases removed from V and 7 bases from J, the gap between germline ends came to 14 bases. CDR3 length equals 14 residues. CDR1 MNHNY and CDR2 SVGAGI come from the germline V gene (reference sequence).

The chain links TRBV25-1 to TRBJ2-1, with TRBD2 matching 11 bases. With V trimmed by 7 bases and J by 4 bases, 6 bases remained unmatched. Germline V gives CDR1 MGHDK, CDR2 SYGVNS. There are 15 residues in the CDR3. CDR3: CASTLGTSGYNEQFF. In nucleotides, the CDR3 is TGTGCCAGCACCCTGGGGACTAGCGGATACAATGAGCAGTTCTTC.

This clone appeared a few times. The CDR3 region is CASSQAGTGGGYEQYF. In DNA, the CDR3 is TGTGCCAGCAGCCAAGCAGGGACAGGGGGAGGATACGAGCAGTACTTC. The chain combines TRBV14 with TRBJ2-7, with 11 nucleotides matching TRBD1. Germline loops: CDR1 SGHDN, CDR2 FVKESK. This CDR3 comprises 16 residues. The V and J ends lost 1 base and 4 bases, in that order; junction bases with no gene match: 6.

This clone occurred a few times. The chain is built from TRBV7-9 and TRBJ2-7, with 8 positions matching TRBD1. Germline CDR1 and CDR2: SEHNR and FQNEAQ (reference sequence). CDR3 size: 15 residues. Losses at the gene ends were 1 base for V and 4 bases for J; bases not matched to a gene: 6. The DNA for the CDR3 is TGTGCCAGCAGCTTAGGGACAGGGTATTTGTACGAGCAGTACTTC. This gives the protein CASSLGTGYLYEQYF.

Only a few counts were recorded for this clone. V usage is TRBV5-4 and J usage is TRBJ1-2; 8 bases line up with TRBD1. The CDR3 extends over 15 amino acids. Germline V gene lookup returns CDR1 SGHNT and CDR2 YYREEE (reference sequence). V trimming: 4 bases; J trimming: 7 bases; junction bases outside the gene matches: 12. The CDR3: CASSTTPTGGGGYTF. CDR3 in DNA: TGTGCCAGCAGCACGACTCCAACAGGGGGGGGTGGCTACACCTTC. The entire variable domain, with the rest obtained from reference TRBV5-4 and TRBJ1-2, is as follows: ETGVTQSPTHLIKTRGQQVTLRCSSQSGHNTVSWYQQALGQGPQFIFQYYREEENGRGNFPPRFSGLQFPNYSSELNVNALELDDSALYLCASSTTPTGGGGYTFGSGTRLTVV.